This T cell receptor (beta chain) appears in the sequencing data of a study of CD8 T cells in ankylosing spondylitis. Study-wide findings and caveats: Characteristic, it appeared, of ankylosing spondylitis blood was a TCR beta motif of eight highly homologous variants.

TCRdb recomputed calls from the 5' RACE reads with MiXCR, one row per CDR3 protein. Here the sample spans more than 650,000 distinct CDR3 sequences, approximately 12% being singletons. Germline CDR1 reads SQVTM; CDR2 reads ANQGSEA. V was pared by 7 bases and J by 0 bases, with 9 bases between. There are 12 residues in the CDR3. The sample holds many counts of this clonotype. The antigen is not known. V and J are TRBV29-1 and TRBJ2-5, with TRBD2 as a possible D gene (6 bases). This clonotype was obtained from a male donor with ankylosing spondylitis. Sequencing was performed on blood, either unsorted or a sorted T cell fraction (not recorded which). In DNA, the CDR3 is TGCAGCGCCGGCGGGAACCAAGAGACCCAGTACTTC. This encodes CSAGGNQETQYF.